A single sample is the source of the 23 T cell receptor beta chains below, sequenced in a study of Graves' ophthalmopathy and Graves' hyperthyroidism. Scientists amplified the TCR beta CDR3 regions from RNA transcripts. After a first-round RT-PCR with HTBI primers, a second-round multiplex PCR was run. TCRdb used MiXCR to reprocess the multiplex PCR reads, holding one entry per CDR3 protein. The data show more than 300,000 distinct CDR3 sequences, 17% seen once. Sequencing input: peripheral blood. The receptors were sampled from an adult woman with stable Graves' hyperthyroidism.

The chain employs TRBV9 and TRBJ1-6, with D hard to call. Germline CDR1 is SGDLS and CDR2 is YYNGEE. The CDR3 has 14 amino acids. The germline V and J ends were trimmed by 3 bases and 8 bases, with 12 bases remaining between them. The CDR3 is CASSANPLDSPLHF. The CDR3 DNA reads TGTGCCAGCAGCGCTAATCCTCTGGATTCACCCCTCCACTTT.

This clonotype was seen many times. The chain recombines TRBV27 with TRBJ2-7; the D gene could be TRBD1 or TRBD2 (6 bases each). This CDR3 is 14 amino acids long. The V gene's germline CDR1 is MNHEY and CDR2 SMNVEV (reference sequence). The germline V and J ends were trimmed by 2 bases and 6 bases, with 14 bases remaining between them. The CDR3 bases are TGTGCCAGCAGTTTAACCTTCAGGGGAGGCGAGCAGTACTTC. Translation gives CASSLTFRGGEQYF.

The table lists this clonotype with many counts. The rearrangement joins TRBV27 to TRBJ1-3; D gene uncertain. This CDR3 is built from 12 residues. Germline CDR1 is MNHEY and CDR2 is SMNVEV (reference sequence). The germline V and J ends were trimmed by 11 bases and 0 bases, with 8 bases remaining between them. CDR3 bases: TGTGCCGGATTATACTCTGGAAACACCATATATTTT. It encodes CAGLYSGNTIYF.

This clonotype was detected only once. As DNA, the CDR3 is TGTGCCAGCAGTTTATCGGGGACAGCGAAAGAGACCCAGTACTTC. It encodes CASSLSGTAKETQYF. This rearrangement joins TRBV28 to TRBJ2-5; 7 bases agree with TRBD1. Trimming cost V 1 base and J 3 bases; bases outside gene matches: 5. This CDR3 has 15 residues. Germline CDR1 reads MDHEN; CDR2 reads SYDVKM.

The gene calls are TRBV10-3 and TRBJ1-5, with 8 bases fitting TRBD1. The CDR3 contains 14 residues. Germline-derived CDR1 and CDR2 are ENHRY and SYGVKD. The V gene end was trimmed by 4 bases and the J gene end by 3 bases; junction bases not matched to a gene: 2. The CDR3 region has the DNA TGTGCCATCAGTGCGGGACAGGACAATCAGCCCCAGCATTTT. This sequence encodes CAISAGQDNQPQHF.

This clonotype was counted at least ten times. Here the CDR3 DNA reads TGTGCCAGCAGGACGCACAGGGGCCAAGGGACAACCTACGAGCAGTACTTC. This codes for CASRTHRGQGTTYEQYF. J is TRBJ2-7 and V is TRBV6-2 or TRBV6-3; TRBD1 aligns across 7 bases. From germline, CDR1 is MNHEY and CDR2 SVGEGT. With 6 bases clipped from V and 2 bases from J, the junction kept 16 bases outside the gene matches. The CDR3 contains 17 residues.

This clonotype was found many times. This chain uses TRBV6-1 with TRBJ1-1; unclear D gene. The CDR3 runs to 11 residues. CDR1 MNHNS and CDR2 SASEGT come from the germline V gene. The V gene lost 6 bases and the J gene lost 5 bases, with 7 bases spanning the gap. CDR3 in DNA: TGTGCCAGCAGAAGCGGAACTGAAGCTTTCTTT. Its protein product is CASRSGTEAFF.

This clonotype has ten or more counts. This sequence joins TRBV5-1 and TRBJ2-5, with 7 bases matching TRBD2. Germline CDR1 is SGHRS and CDR2 is YFSETQ. The CDR3 is 16 amino acids. The V and J ends lost 3 bases and 5 bases, in that order; junction bases with no gene match: 13. The CDR3 DNA follows: TGCGCCAGCAGCTCGGAACAGGCCGGGCGGGGGGAGACCCAGTACTTC. Encoded protein: CASSSEQAGRGETQYF. The whole variable domain, remainder taken from reference TRBV5-1 and TRBJ2-5, is KAGVTQTPRYLIKTRGQQVTLSCSPISGHRSVSWYQQTPGQGLQFLFEYFSETQRNKGNFPGRFSGRQFSNSRSEMNVSTLELGDSALYLCASSSEQAGRGETQYFGPGTRLLVL.

Turning to this clonotype: One junction end disagrees with the germline gene, perhaps due to a read error. The genes are TRBV2 and TRBJ1-1, with D maybe TRBD1 (5 bases). This CDR3 is built from 17 residues. From germline, CDR1 is SNHLY and CDR2 FYNNEI. In DNA, the CDR3 is TGTGCCAGCAGTGAAAGGGGATTAGGGCTAGGGAACACTGATGCTTTCTTT. Translating it yields CASSERGLGLGNTDAFF.

At least ten counts were recorded for this clonotype. The chain carries TRBV2 and TRBJ1-2; D gene unclear. CDR1 is SNHLY and CDR2 is FYNNEI in the germline V gene. The CDR3 is made up of 13 amino acids. Trimming left V 3 bases short and J 0 bases short, with 5 bases between. The CDR3 sequence: CASSDQANYGYTF. The CDR3 region has the DNA TGTGCCAGCAGTGACCAGGCTAACTATGGCTACACCTTC.

The V and J genes are TRBV13 and TRBJ1-2; the D gene is possibly TRBD1 (6 bases). CDR1 is PRHDT, CDR2 FYEKMQ, per germline (reference sequence). Trimming removed 2 bases from V and 9 bases from J, with 13 bases in between. The CDR3 length is 13 residues. The CDR3 DNA reads TGTGCCAGCAGCTTAAAAGGGGGGAGCAGCTACACCTTC. Translated: CASSLKGGSSYTF.

This clonotype occurred many times. Here the CDR3 DNA reads TGTGCCAGCAGCTCGACTACGATGGGCGAGCAGTACTTC. It codes for CASSSTTMGEQYF. The chain recombines TRBV7-3 with TRBJ2-7; D is possibly TRBD2 (5 bases). There are 13 residues in the CDR3. In germline, CDR1 is SGHTA, CDR2 FQGTGA. With 4 bases removed from V and 6 bases from J, the gap between germline ends came to 13 bases.

This clonotype has a count of ten or more. The chain has TRBV28 and TRBJ2-7; no clear D. The germline CDR1 and CDR2 sequences are MDHEN and SYDVKM. The V gene lost 1 base and the J gene lost 4 bases, with 8 bases spanning the gap. This CDR3 has 13 amino acids. CDR3 bases: TGTGCCAGCAGTTTATTGAGATTATACGAGCAGTACTTC. Residues: CASSLLRLYEQYF.

This clonotype has a count of ten or more. This chain connects TRBV29-1 to TRBJ2-7, with 12 bases matching TRBD1. CDR3 length: 13 amino acids. Unmatched junction bases numbered 4, after V lost 5 bases and J lost 5 bases. Per the germline V gene, CDR1 is SQVTM and CDR2 is ANQGSEA. The CDR3 sequence is CSVPGQGAHEQYF. Here the CDR3 DNA reads TGCAGCGTTCCGGGACAGGGGGCCCACGAGCAGTACTTC.

This clonotype was counted many times. The chain uses TRBV2 and TRBJ2-5; 10 nucleotides match TRBD2. V lost 8 bases to trimming and J lost 6 bases; unmatched junction nucleotides: 6. The CDR3 has 13 residues. Germline V gene sequence: CDR1 SNHLY, CDR2 FYNNEI. The CDR3 DNA reads TGTGCCAGCGGCGGGACTAGCGAGCAGACCCAGTACTTC. Its translation: CASGGTSEQTQYF.

This clonotype was detected many times. The chain is built from TRBV12-3 or TRBV12-4 and TRBJ1-2; D is unresolved. This CDR3 spans 13 amino acids. The V end was cut by 4 bases, the J end by 4 bases, with 10 bases between. CDR3 amino acids: CASSSASGYGYTF. CDR3 nucleotide sequence: TGTGCCAGCAGTTCAGCCTCTGGCTATGGCTACACCTTC.

The sample holds many counts of this clonotype. V and J are TRBV6-1 and TRBJ2-5; 11 bases map to TRBD2. The CDR3 extends over 15 amino acids. J lost 4 bases, V lost 5 bases, and 6 bases had no gene match. Germline CDR1 reads MNHNS; CDR2 reads SASEGT. The CDR3 DNA reads as TGTGCCAGCAGTAATTTAGCGGGAGGGGGAGAGACCCAGTACTTC. As protein: CASSNLAGGGETQYF.

This clonotype was detected ten times or more. CDR3 bases: TGTGCCAGCAGTTCTTTTGTGACAGGAACGAACACTGAAGCTTTCTTT. Protein product: CASSSFVTGTNTEAFF. The rearrangement uses TRBV12-3 or TRBV12-4 and TRBJ1-1; D is possibly TRBD1 (6 bases). The germline V and J ends were trimmed by 4 bases and 1 base, with 16 bases remaining between them. CDR3 size: 16 residues.

This clonotype was counted at least ten times. This sequence joins TRBV20-1 and TRBJ2-7; no definite D call. CDR3 size: 11 residues. Germline loops: CDR1 DFQATT, CDR2 SNEGSKA (reference sequence). Trimming stripped 8 bases from V and 4 bases from J, with 12 bases between. In DNA, the CDR3 is TGCAGTCCTGACAAGCCATACGAGCAGTACTTC. Residues: CSPDKPYEQYF.

V is TRBV4-2 and J is TRBJ2-7; a possible D gene is TRBD1 (5 bases). Germline-derived CDR1 and CDR2 are LGHNA and YNFKEQ. CDR3 length: 14 residues. The V end was cut by 3 bases, the J end by 3 bases, with 12 bases between. The CDR3 nucleotides are TGTGCCAGCAGCCAGGGGCTGGGATTCTACGAGCAGTACTTC. Amino acid sequence: CASSQGLGFYEQYF.

There are many counts of this clonotype. The chain uses TRBV24-1 and TRBJ2-5, with D possibly matching TRBD2 (5 bases). Germline-derived CDR1 and CDR2 are KGHDR and SFDVKD. The CDR3 consists of 14 residues. Trimming took off 2 bases at V and 5 bases at J, with 11 bases between the two ends. The CDR3 region is CATSDSQRLETQYF. In nucleotides, the CDR3 is TGTGCCACCAGTGATTCCCAGCGGTTGGAGACCCAGTACTTC.

This clonotype was seen ten or more times. The chain couples TRBV7-2 to TRBJ2-7, with TRBD2 matching over 10 bases. The germline gives CDR1 SGHTA, CDR2 FQGNSA. The CDR3 loop spans 16 amino acids. The V segment lost 5 bases and the J segment 0 bases; nucleotides outside the gene matches: 7. The CDR3 sequence: CASSLGSGRISYEQYF. For the CDR3, the DNA is TGTGCCAGCAGCCTGGGTAGCGGGAGGATCTCCTACGAGCAGTACTTC.

In this sample, this clonotype turned up many times. This chain uses TRBV29-1 with TRBJ2-7; D is uncertain. V shed 6 bases and J shed 3 bases, with 15 bases lying between them. Germline V gene data show CDR1 as SQVTM and CDR2 as ANQGSEA. CDR3 length: 13 residues. The CDR3 DNA reads as TGCAGCGTCTCCTTGCCAGGCCTCTACGAGCAGTACTTC. Translated: CSVSLPGLYEQYF.